This passage covers 22 T cell receptor beta chains from one sample sequenced in a study of blood T cells in healthy people across ages. Alongside a J-beta primer mix, a sample-barcoded 5' primer served in a second PCR lasting about 7 to 12 cycles. One entry per CDR3 protein, called by TCRdb with MiXCR from the 5' RACE reads. The sample shows around 990,000 distinct CDR3 sequences, around 27% of them seen only once. These records were also assigned to another study, of T cells of mothers and their children.

The source material was blood. These receptors all stem from a girl aged 2 to 10 in good health.

In DNA form, the CDR3 reads TGCGCCAGCAGCTTGGGGACTGTTGGTGGAGATACGCAGTATTTT. Translation gives CASSLGTVGGDTQYF. The chain has TRBV5-1 and TRBJ2-3; tentatively, D is TRBD2 (5 bases). This CDR3 is built from 15 residues. Trimming left V 0 bases short and J 5 bases short, with 13 bases between. Per germline, CDR1 SGHRS and CDR2 YFSETQ.

This clonotype was detected a few times. This rearrangement joins TRBV20-1 to TRBJ2-1; a possible D gene is TRBD1 (6 bases). The CDR3 is 13 amino acids. CDR1 and CDR2 (germline): DFQATT, SNEGSKA (reference sequence). V gave up 2 bases and J gave up 3 bases, with 8 bases separating them. DNA for the CDR3: TGCAGTGCTAGACGGGACATCTACAATGAGCAGTTCTTC. Its translation is CSARRDIYNEQFF.

The chain recombines TRBV4-3 with TRBJ2-1; D unresolved. V lost 3 bases to trimming and J lost 8 bases, with 14 bases between them. CDR3 length: 14 amino acids. In germline, CDR1 is LGHNA, CDR2 YSLEER. The CDR3 sequence: CASSQVRAWDEQFF. The DNA of the CDR3 is TGCGCCAGCAGCCAGGTCCGGGCTTGGGATGAGCAGTTCTTC.

This clonotype was counted between two and nine times. The J gene is TRBJ2-6, the V gene TRBV7-9, with D unresolved. The CDR3 is made up of 14 amino acids. V lost 5 bases and J lost 0, with 5 bases in between. CDR1 is SEHNR and CDR2 is FQNEAQ in the germline V gene (reference sequence). CDR3 in amino acids: CASSASSGANVLTF. As DNA, the CDR3 is TGTGCCAGCAGCGCCAGCTCTGGGGCCAACGTCCTGACTTTC.

V usage is TRBV4-1 and J usage is TRBJ1-4; 7 bases agree with TRBD1. Germline-derived CDR1 and CDR2 are MGHRA and YSYEKL. The length of the CDR3 is 17 residues. J lost 3 bases, V lost 2 bases, and 9 bases had no gene match. Here the CDR3 reads CASSQIRGQGANEKLFF. DNA for the CDR3: TGCGCCAGCAGCCAAATAAGGGGGCAAGGAGCTAATGAAAAACTGTTTTTT.

This chain joins TRBV27 and TRBJ1-6; 7 nucleotides align to TRBD1. The CDR3 has 16 residues. Germline V lookup: CDR1 MNHEY, CDR2 SMNVEV (reference sequence). V was clipped by 5 bases and J by 7 bases; unmatched bases: 11. This CDR3 is CASSTSQGIRNSPLHF. The CDR3 nucleotides are TGTGCCAGCAGTACCTCACAGGGGATCAGGAATTCACCCCTCCACTTT.

The chain combines TRBV7-6 with TRBJ2-7; D call uncertain. The CDR3 is made up of 12 amino acids. Trimming pared 4 bases from V and 5 bases from J, leaving 9 bases between. The germline gives CDR1 SGHVS, CDR2 FNYEAQ. Written as DNA, the CDR3 is TGTGCCAGCAGCTCTTCCTCAGACGAGCAGTACTTC. Protein product: CASSSSSDEQYF.

This clonotype showed up many times. The J gene is TRBJ2-2, the V gene TRBV6-1, with D uncertain. Trimming cost V 1 base and J 7 bases, with 4 bases left between them. The CDR3 consists of 12 residues. Looked up from germline, CDR1 is MNHNS and CDR2 is SASEGT. As DNA, the CDR3 is TGTGCCAGCAGTGAAGGGGTCGGGGAGCTGTTTTTT. Protein: CASSEGVGELFF.

The chain is built from TRBV28 and TRBJ2-7, with TRBD2 identical over 11 bases. The CDR3 contains 14 residues. Germline CDR1 reads MDHEN; CDR2 reads SYDVKM. The junction had 6 bases not matched to a gene; V was cut back by 8 bases and J by 3 bases. For the CDR3, the DNA is TGTGCCAGCGCACCGGGACTAGCGGACTACGAGCAGTACTTC. Translating it yields CASAPGLADYEQYF. The complete variable domain, with remaining parts taken from reference TRBV28 and TRBJ2-7, reads DVKVTQSSRYLVKRTGEKVFLECVQDMDHENMFWYRQDPGLGLRLIYFSYDVKMKEKGDIPEGYSVSREKKERFSLILESASTNQTSMYLCASAPGLADYEQYFGPGTRLTVT.

The chain links TRBV5-6 to TRBJ2-3; D possibly matches TRBD1 or TRBD2 (5 bases each). Per germline, CDR1 SGHDT and CDR2 YYEEEE. The CDR3 spans 14 residues. Trimming cost V 1 base and J 5 bases, with 11 bases left between them. DNA of the CDR3: TGTGCCAGCAGCTTGATTCAGGGAGAAGATACGCAGTATTTT. It specifies CASSLIQGEDTQYF.

The CDR3 DNA follows: TGCGCCAGCAGCCAACATACAGGGGAGCCCGTACAAAATGAGCAGTTCTTC. It is translated as CASSQHTGEPVQNEQFF. The chain employs TRBV4-1 and TRBJ2-5; 7 nucleotides line up with TRBD1. The assigned J gene may be wrong: the sequence end matches TRBJ2-1 better. Germline CDR1 reads MGHRA; CDR2 reads YSYEKL. This CDR3 has 17 amino acids.

The chain joins TRBV7-2 to TRBJ2-7; no firm D call. V shed 2 bases and J shed 4 bases, with 12 bases lying between them. CDR3 length: 14 amino acids. Germline CDR1 reads SGHTA; CDR2 reads FQGNSA. The CDR3 protein is CASSLSTLRYEQYF. The CDR3 region has the DNA TGTGCCAGCAGCTTATCCACATTGAGGTACGAGCAGTACTTC. Based on the CDR3 plus reference TRBV7-2 and TRBJ2-7, the full variable domain is GAGVSQSPSNKVTEKGKDVELRCDPISGHTALYWYRQSLGQGLEFLIYFQGNSAPDKSGLPSDRFSAERTGGSVSTLTIQRTQQEDSAVYLCASSLSTLRYEQYFGPGTRLTVT.

V usage is TRBV7-2 and J usage is TRBJ1-1; D not resolved. The CDR3 is made up of 17 amino acids. V lost 3 bases, J lost 2 bases, and 19 bases lay in between. Germline lookup yields CDR1 SGHTA and CDR2 FQGNSA. This CDR3 is CASSFRAVGRENTEAFF. The CDR3 DNA sequence: TGTGCCAGCAGCTTCCGGGCCGTCGGGAGGGAAAACACTGAAGCTTTCTTT.

This clonotype was picked up a small number of times. The gene calls are TRBV25-1 and TRBJ2-5; maybe TRBD1 (5 bases). Between the trimmed V and J ends, which lost 5 bases and 3 bases, there was a span of 16 bases. The CDR3 totals 15 residues. Germline V lookup: CDR1 MGHDK, CDR2 SYGVNS. For the CDR3, the DNA is TGTGCCAGCAGTAAGGACATCAGGATTAAAGAGACCCAGTACTTC. It yields the protein CASSKDIRIKETQYF.

V gene TRBV20-1 combines with J gene TRBJ2-7, with D unresolved. Deletions cut 6 bases from V and 4 bases from J, with 22 bases between. The CDR3 consists of 15 residues. Germline V gives CDR1 DFQATT, CDR2 SNEGSKA (reference sequence). The CDR3 bases are TGCAGTGCAGAGAACTCGGGTACAAAATCGTACGAGCAGTACTTC. Protein sequence: CSAENSGTKSYEQYF.

There are many counts of this clonotype. The chain links TRBV28 to TRBJ2-3; 7 bases fit TRBD1. CDR3 size: 18 residues. J was trimmed by 0 bases and V by 5 bases; bases with no gene match: 14. Germline CDR1 and CDR2: MDHEN and SYDVKM. The CDR3 here is CASSPLLGQVTSTDTQYF. In DNA form, the CDR3 reads TGTGCCAGCAGTCCCTTACTCGGACAGGTCACTAGCACAGATACGCAGTATTTT.

This clonotype was picked up a small number of times. The chain employs TRBV4-1 and TRBJ1-3, with 8 nucleotides matching TRBD1. The V gene end was trimmed by 7 bases and the J gene end by 1 base; junction bases not matched to a gene: 3. Germline V gives CDR1 MGHRA, CDR2 YSYEKL. There are 14 residues in the CDR3. The CDR3 sequence: CASTGGSSGNTIYF. The CDR3 region has the DNA TGCGCCAGCACAGGGGGCAGTTCTGGAAACACCATATATTTT.

The V call is TRBV4-1, the J call TRBJ2-5; 7 bases align to TRBD1. Gene TRBJ2-7 matches the end of the DNA better, so the J call may be wrong. CDR3 length: 15 amino acids. The germline V gene encodes CDR1 MGHRA and CDR2 YSYEKL. CDR3: CASSHLTGLTYEQYF. CDR3 in DNA: TGCGCCAGCAGCCACTTGACAGGGTTAACCTACGAGCAGTACTTC.

This sequence joins TRBV7-2 and TRBJ2-4; D is tentatively TRBD1 or TRBD2 (5 bases each). The CDR3 is 18 residues long. The V gene lost 4 bases and the J gene lost 0 bases, with 19 bases spanning the gap. CDR1 is SGHTA and CDR2 is FQGNSA in the germline V gene. The CDR3 nucleotides are TGTGCCAGCAGCTCCGGCCCGGGGCCCACCGTAGCCAAAAACATTCAGTACTTC. Protein sequence: CASSSGPGPTVAKNIQYF.

The table lists this clonotype with a few counts. The genes are TRBV12-3 or TRBV12-4 and TRBJ2-7; 7 nucleotides match TRBD1. The ends lost 7 bases at V and 4 bases at J; junction bases unmatched: 4. The CDR3 contains 12 residues. The CDR3 region is CASKGAFYEQYF. In DNA form, the CDR3 reads TGTGCCAGCAAGGGGGCTTTTTACGAGCAGTACTTC.

There are a few counts of this clonotype. The V gene is TRBV24-1, the J gene TRBJ2-3; D uncertain. Per the germline V gene, CDR1 is KGHDR and CDR2 is SFDVKD. The CDR3 consists of 14 residues. Trimming left V 6 bases short and J 4 bases short, with 13 bases between. CDR3 amino acids: CATSRNVRADTQYF. The CDR3 nucleotides read TGTGCCACCAGTCGGAACGTTCGAGCAGATACGCAGTATTTT.

This clonotype was seen a handful of times. V and J are TRBV10-3 and TRBJ2-2; D possibly matches TRBD1 or TRBD2 (6 bases each). Germline loops: CDR1 ENHRY, CDR2 SYGVKD. The length of the CDR3 is 15 residues. The germline V and J ends were trimmed by 6 bases and 3 bases, with 14 bases remaining between them. CDR3 amino acids: CAISNWGADTGELFF. The CDR3 DNA follows: TGTGCCATCAGCAACTGGGGGGCGGACACCGGGGAGCTGTTTTTT.